This entry features one T cell receptor beta chain sequence. The sample is drawn from a study of blood T cell repertoires in COVID-19. Germline assignment: CDR1 MDHEN and CDR2 SYDVKM. The CDR3 runs 15 residues. Trimming removed 6 bases from V and 6 bases from J; junction bases left unmatched: 11. Some clones are missing from TCRdb's copy, which holds only in-frame ones; the method was immunoSEQ multiplex PCR. Counted here are 250,000 or so clones, 80% to 85% occurring once; the ten biggest clones make up 4% to 4.5%. The chain combines TRBV28 with TRBJ1-2, with 9 nucleotides matching TRBD1. The material sequenced was peripheral blood. This clonotype was sampled from a man between 60 and 75 years old with acute or convalescent COVID-19. In DNA form, the CDR3 reads TGTGCCAGCAGCCGAATTGGGACAGGGTCGAATGGCTACACCTTC. It codes for CASSRIGTGSNGYTF.